The 21 T cell receptor beta chains below were found in one sample sequenced in a study of blood T cells in healthy people across ages. The authors ran a second PCR of 7 to 11 cycles using a sample-barcoded 5' primer and a J-beta primer mix. TCRdb analysed the 5' RACE reads with MiXCR anew, one entry per CDR3 protein. The repertoire holds around 850,000 distinct CDR3 sequences, about 37% seen once, with roughly 13% in the top ten. Sequencing was done on a sample of blood. The receptors here all came from a young man in good health.

The chain uses TRBV20-1 and TRBJ2-7; 8 bases map to TRBD1. The V segment lost 5 bases and the J segment 6 bases; nucleotides outside the gene matches: 9. The CDR3 sequence is 13 residues long. CDR1 and CDR2 (germline): DFQATT, SNEGSKA (reference sequence). For the CDR3, the DNA is TGCAGTGCTCTAACCCGGACAGGGCTCGAGCAGTACTTC. It specifies CSALTRTGLEQYF.

This clonotype was detected ten times or more. This chain joins TRBV5-6 and TRBJ2-4; D is perhaps TRBD1 (5 bases). The V gene's germline CDR1 is SGHDT and CDR2 YYEEEE. The CDR3 consists of 15 residues. Trimming cost V 1 base and J 0 bases, with 8 bases left between them. The CDR3 DNA follows: TGTGCCAGCAGCTTGAGGCAGGGAGCCAAAAACATTCAGTACTTC. Protein product: CASSLRQGAKNIQYF.

In its sample, this clonotype was seen a few times. In DNA form, the CDR3 reads TGTGCCAGCAGGGGAGGTTCTGGGAACACTGAAGCTTTCTTT. As protein: CASRGGSGNTEAFF. This rearrangement joins TRBV27 to TRBJ1-1; D gene uncertain. Trimming took 6 bases from V and 1 from J, leaving 12 bases between them. The CDR3 loop spans 14 amino acids. The germline V gene has CDR1 MNHEY and CDR2 SMNVEV (reference sequence).

The chain links TRBV4-3 to TRBJ2-7, with D perhaps matching TRBD2 (7 bases). Germline assignment: CDR1 LGHNA and CDR2 YSLEER. V dropped 1 base and J dropped 7 bases, with 17 bases sitting between them. This CDR3 is built from 15 residues. CDR3 region: CASSQGGGPYNEQYF. CDR3 nucleotides: TGCGCCAGCAGCCAAGGGGGGGGCCCCTACAATGAGCAGTACTTC.

The chain combines TRBV24-1 with TRBJ2-3; perhaps D is TRBD1 or TRBD2 (5 bases each). Trimming took 10 bases from V and 1 from J, leaving 11 bases between them. Per germline, CDR1 KGHDR and CDR2 SFDVKD. This CDR3 has 13 amino acids. The CDR3 nucleotides read TGTGCCACGGGGGAACAGGGCACAGATACGCAGTATTTT. It encodes CATGEQGTDTQYF.

This clonotype was seen more than once but under ten times. This chain uses TRBV20-1 with TRBJ1-1, with a weak D call TRBD1 (6 bases). Per germline, CDR1 DFQATT and CDR2 SNEGSKA (reference sequence). The CDR3 has 14 residues. V lost 3 bases and J lost 3, with 14 bases in between. Here the CDR3 DNA reads TGCAGTGCTAGTAGGCCAGGGGTGGACACTGAAGCTTTCTTT. This encodes CSASRPGVDTEAFF.

In this sample, this clonotype turned up a few times. The chain is built from TRBV4-1 and TRBJ1-5; D is uncertain. The CDR3 is 17 amino acids. V lost 1 base and J 2 bases, leaving 15 bases between the germline ends. The germline V gene encodes CDR1 MGHRA and CDR2 YSYEKL. CDR3 bases: TGCGCCAGCAGCCAAGTATTCGAGGTTTGGGGCAATCAGCCCCAGCATTTT. Protein: CASSQVFEVWGNQPQHF.

This clonotype was recorded a few times. The V gene is TRBV27, the J gene TRBJ2-6; weak D call: TRBD1 (6 bases). This CDR3 is 17 amino acids long. Looked up from germline, CDR1 is MNHEY and CDR2 is SMNVEV (reference sequence). Trimming cost V 3 bases and J 2 bases, with 14 bases left between them. DNA of the CDR3: TGTGCCAGCAGTTTTTTCACAGGGCCCGCTGGGGCCAACGTCCTGACTTTC. Protein product: CASSFFTGPAGANVLTF.

This chain joins TRBV2 and TRBJ1-2; 8 nucleotides line up with TRBD1. The ends lost 7 bases at V and 6 bases at J; junction bases unmatched: 13. This CDR3 is built from 15 residues. Germline V gene sequence: CDR1 SNHLY, CDR2 FYNNEI. This chain's CDR3 is CASNPQDRVGHGYTF. The DNA for the CDR3 is TGTGCCAGCAACCCGCAGGACAGGGTGGGCCATGGCTACACCTTC.

The CDR3 DNA follows: TGTGCCAGCAGCCACTTTACGGGGGGGCCGGTTGAGCAGTTCTTC. It specifies CASSHFTGGPVEQFF. The chain employs TRBV6-5 and TRBJ2-1; 8 nucleotides match TRBD2. The germline CDR1 and CDR2 sequences are MNHEY and SVGAGI. The trim removed 6 bases at V and 9 bases at J, leaving 13 bases unmatched. This CDR3 comprises 15 residues.

In regard to this clonotype: This sequence may be a read error, since a much larger clone differs from it by one base. V usage is TRBV20-1 and J usage is TRBJ2-4; 11 bases match TRBD1. Germline V gene sequence: CDR1 DFQATT, CDR2 SNEGSKA (reference sequence). Unmatched junction bases numbered 17, after V lost 0 bases and J lost 13 bases. The CDR3 extends over 17 amino acids. CDR3 in amino acids: CSARDPRDRGSYNEQYF. Here the CDR3 DNA reads TGCAGTGCTAGAGATCCCCGGGACAGGGGGAGCTACAATGAGCAGTACTTC.

On this clonotype: A much larger clone lies one base from this, so it may be a read error. The chain recombines TRBV7-2 with TRBJ2-4; a possible D gene is TRBD1 (5 bases). The end of the DNA is better explained by TRBJ2-7, so the J call may be wrong. CDR3 size: 13 residues. Germline CDR1 SGHTA, CDR2 FQGNSA. The CDR3: CAGSLPGNYEQYF. The CDR3, as DNA: TGTGCCGGCAGCTTGCCAGGGAACTACGAGCAGTACTTC.

This clonotype was counted between two and nine times. V and J are TRBV9 and TRBJ2-6; D is ambiguous. Trimming removed 4 bases at V and 0 bases at J, with 14 bases between. This CDR3 spans 17 amino acids. Looked up from germline, CDR1 is SGDLS and CDR2 is YYNGEE. The CDR3 sequence: CASSPSRRSSGANVLTF. In nucleotides, the CDR3 is TGTGCCAGCAGCCCAAGCAGGAGAAGCTCTGGGGCCAACGTCCTGACTTTC.

This clonotype occurred a few times. The chain joins TRBV28 to TRBJ2-3; D possibly uses TRBD1 or TRBD2 (5 bases each). V was clipped by 6 bases and J by 8 bases, with 24 bases between them. This CDR3 is built from 16 residues. Per the germline V gene, CDR1 is MDHEN and CDR2 is SYDVKM. This chain's CDR3 is CASSPQARGEGGTQYF. The CDR3 DNA is TGTGCCAGCAGCCCACAGGCTAGGGGAGAAGGAGGTACGCAGTATTTT. The whole variable domain, remainder taken from reference TRBV28 and TRBJ2-3, is DVKVTQSSRYLVKRTGEKVFLECVQDMDHENMFWYRQDPGLGLRLIYFSYDVKMKEKGDIPEGYSVSREKKERFSLILESASTNQTSMYLCASSPQARGEGGTQYFGPGTRLTVL.

This clonotype was picked up a small number of times. Written as DNA, the CDR3 is TGTGCCATCAGGAACAGGGGTGGATACGACAATGAGCAGTACTTC. Its translation is CAIRNRGGYDNEQYF. The chain recombines TRBV10-3 with TRBJ2-7; 7 positions agree with TRBD1. J gave up 7 bases and V 6 bases, and 15 bases lay outside the gene matches. CDR3 length: 15 amino acids. Germline lookup yields CDR1 ENHRY and CDR2 SYGVKD.

This clonotype was observed a handful of times. The rearrangement joins TRBV4-3 to TRBJ2-2; no clear D gene. The germline V and J ends were trimmed by 0 bases and 7 bases, with 9 bases remaining between them. The length of the CDR3 is 14 residues. Germline-derived CDR1 and CDR2 are LGHNA and YSLEER. The CDR3 sequence: CASSQEERHGELFF. The CDR3 region has the DNA TGCGCCAGCAGCCAAGAGGAACGTCACGGGGAGCTGTTTTTT.

V is TRBV10-3 and J is TRBJ1-3, with D perhaps matching TRBD1 (6 bases). Per the germline V gene, CDR1 is ENHRY and CDR2 is SYGVKD. The CDR3 runs 15 residues. Between the trimmed V and J ends, which lost 3 bases and 0 bases, there was a span of 9 bases. CDR3: CAISEQGGSGNTIYF. DNA for the CDR3: TGTGCCATCAGTGAACAGGGAGGCTCTGGAAACACCATATATTTT.

This rearrangement joins TRBV4-3 to TRBJ2-2; 8 nucleotides line up with TRBD1. The ends lost 3 bases at V and 7 bases at J; junction bases unmatched: 13. Germline V gives CDR1 LGHNA, CDR2 YSLEER. The CDR3 is made up of 17 amino acids. The CDR3 spells CASSHPRTGGISGELFF. The CDR3 region has the DNA TGCGCCAGCAGCCACCCTCGCACAGGGGGAATTAGCGGGGAGCTGTTTTTT.

This clonotype was counted only a few times. The chain employs TRBV5-1 and TRBJ2-5, with D perhaps matching TRBD1 (5 bases). With 4 bases removed from V and 2 bases from J, the gap between germline ends came to 12 bases. This CDR3 region has 14 residues. The germline V gene has CDR1 SGHRS and CDR2 YFSETQ. The CDR3 region has the DNA TGCGCCAGCAGCGAGGACAACGTACAAGAGACCCAGTACTTC. Amino acids: CASSEDNVQETQYF.

This clonotype was seen more than once but under ten times. The genes are TRBV5-1 and TRBJ2-1, with 10 bases that match TRBD1. V lost 5 bases to trimming and J lost 3 bases; unmatched junction nucleotides: 5. CDR3 size: 15 residues. CDR1 is SGHRS, CDR2 YFSETQ, per germline. The DNA for the CDR3 is TGCGCCAGCAGGGCCGGGACAGGGGACTACAATGAGCAGTTCTTC. It is translated as CASRAGTGDYNEQFF.

This clonotype was observed at least ten times. The chain has TRBV29-1 and TRBJ2-1; 7 nucleotides align to TRBD2. Trimming took 7 bases from V and 0 from J; bases not matched to a gene: 6. This CDR3 comprises 14 residues. Germline lookup yields CDR1 SQVTM and CDR2 ANQGSEA. Here the CDR3 reads CSARDYSSYNEQFF. The CDR3 nucleotides are TGCAGCGCTCGGGACTATAGCTCCTACAATGAGCAGTTCTTC.